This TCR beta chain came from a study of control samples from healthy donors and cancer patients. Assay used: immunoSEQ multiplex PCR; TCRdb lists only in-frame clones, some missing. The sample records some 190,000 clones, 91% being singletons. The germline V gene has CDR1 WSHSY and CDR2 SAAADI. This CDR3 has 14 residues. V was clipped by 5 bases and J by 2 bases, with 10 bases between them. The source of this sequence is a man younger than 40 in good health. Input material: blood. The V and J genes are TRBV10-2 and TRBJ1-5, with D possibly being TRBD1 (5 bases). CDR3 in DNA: TGCGCCAGCAGTATCAGGGAGGGCAATCAGCCCCAGCATTTT. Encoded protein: CASSIREGNQPQHF.